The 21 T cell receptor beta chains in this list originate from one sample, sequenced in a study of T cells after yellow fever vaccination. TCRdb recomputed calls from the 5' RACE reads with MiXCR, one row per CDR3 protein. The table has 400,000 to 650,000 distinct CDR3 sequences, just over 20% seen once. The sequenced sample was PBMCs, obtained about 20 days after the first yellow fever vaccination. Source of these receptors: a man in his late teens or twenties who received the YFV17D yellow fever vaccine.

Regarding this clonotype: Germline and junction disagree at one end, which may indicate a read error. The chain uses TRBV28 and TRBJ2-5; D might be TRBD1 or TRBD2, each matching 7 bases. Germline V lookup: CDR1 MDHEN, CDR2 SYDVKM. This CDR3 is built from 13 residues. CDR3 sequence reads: CVSSSQGGETQYF. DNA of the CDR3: TGTGTCAGCAGTTCCCAGGGGGGGGAGACCCAGTACTTC.

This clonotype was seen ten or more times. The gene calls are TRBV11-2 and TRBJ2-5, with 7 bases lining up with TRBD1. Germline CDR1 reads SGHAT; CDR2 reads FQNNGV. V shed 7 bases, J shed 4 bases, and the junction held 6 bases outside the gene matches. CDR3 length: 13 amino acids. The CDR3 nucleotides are TGTGCCAGCACCATTAGACAGGGAGAGACCCAGTACTTC. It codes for CASTIRQGETQYF. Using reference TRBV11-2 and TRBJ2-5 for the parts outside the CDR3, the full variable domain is EAGVAQSPRYKIIEKRQSVAFWCNPISGHATLYWYQQILGQGPKLLIQFQNNGVVDDSQLPKDRFSAERLKGVDSTLKIQPAKLEDSAVYLCASTIRQGETQYFGPGTRLLVL.

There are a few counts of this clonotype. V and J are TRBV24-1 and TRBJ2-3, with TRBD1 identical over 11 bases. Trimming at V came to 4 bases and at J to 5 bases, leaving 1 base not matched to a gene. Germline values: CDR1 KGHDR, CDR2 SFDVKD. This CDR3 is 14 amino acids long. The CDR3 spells CATSEGQGVDTQYF. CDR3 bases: TGTGCCACCAGTGAGGGACAGGGGGTAGATACGCAGTATTTT.

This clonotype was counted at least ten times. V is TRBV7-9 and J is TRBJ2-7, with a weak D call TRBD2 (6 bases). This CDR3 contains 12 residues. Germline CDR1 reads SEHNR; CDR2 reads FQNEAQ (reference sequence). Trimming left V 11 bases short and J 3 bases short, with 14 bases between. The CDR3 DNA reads TGTGCCTCAGGGCAGGGAGGCTACGAGCAGTACTTC. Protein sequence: CASGQGGYEQYF. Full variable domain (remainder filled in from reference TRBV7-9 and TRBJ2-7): DTGVSQNPRHKITKRGQNVTFRCDPISEHNRLYWYRQTLGQGPEFLTYFQNEAQLEKSRLLSDRFSAERPKGSFSTLEIQRTEQGDSAMYLCASGQGGYEQYFGPGTRLTVT.

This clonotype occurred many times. CDR3 nucleotide sequence: TGTGCCAGCAGCAGACAGTACAATGAGCAGTTCTTC. It is translated as CASSRQYNEQFF. The chain links TRBV12-3 or TRBV12-4 to TRBJ2-1, with a possible D match to TRBD1 (5 bases). The CDR3 consists of 12 residues. V lost 6 bases and J 4 bases, leaving 7 bases between the germline ends.

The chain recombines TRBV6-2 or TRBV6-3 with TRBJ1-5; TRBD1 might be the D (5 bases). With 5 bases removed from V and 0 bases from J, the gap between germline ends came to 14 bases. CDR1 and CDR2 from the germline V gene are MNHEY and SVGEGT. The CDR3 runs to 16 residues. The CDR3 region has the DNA TGTGCCAGCAGTACAGGTAGGGCTTATAGCAATCAGCCCCAGCATTTT. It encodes CASSTGRAYSNQPQHF.

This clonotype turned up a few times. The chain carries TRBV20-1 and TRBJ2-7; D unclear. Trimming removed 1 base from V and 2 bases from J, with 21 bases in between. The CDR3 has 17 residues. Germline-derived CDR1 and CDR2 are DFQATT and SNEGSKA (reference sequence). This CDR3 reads CSARAAPYRAAPYEQYF. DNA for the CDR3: TGCAGTGCTAGAGCAGCGCCCTACCGGGCGGCGCCCTACGAGCAGTACTTC.

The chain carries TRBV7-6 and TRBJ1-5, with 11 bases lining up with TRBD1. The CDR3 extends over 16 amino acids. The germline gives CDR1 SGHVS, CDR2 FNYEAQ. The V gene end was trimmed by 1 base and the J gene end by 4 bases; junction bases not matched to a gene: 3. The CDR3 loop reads CASSLGTGGINQPQHF. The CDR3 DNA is TGTGCCAGCAGCTTAGGGACAGGGGGCATAAATCAGCCCCAGCATTTT.

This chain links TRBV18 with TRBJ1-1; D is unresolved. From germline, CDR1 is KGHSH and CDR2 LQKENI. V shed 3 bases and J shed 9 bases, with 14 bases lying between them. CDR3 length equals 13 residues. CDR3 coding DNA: TGTGCCAGCTCACCCCCTATGAGGGAAAAAGCTTTCTTT. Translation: CASSPPMREKAFF.

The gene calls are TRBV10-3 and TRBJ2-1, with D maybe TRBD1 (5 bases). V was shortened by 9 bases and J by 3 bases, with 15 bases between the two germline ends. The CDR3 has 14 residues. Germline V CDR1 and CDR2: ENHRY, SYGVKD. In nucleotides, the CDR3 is TGTGCCATGAGCCGGTCAGGGATCTACAATGAGCAGTTCTTC. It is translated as CAMSRSGIYNEQFF.

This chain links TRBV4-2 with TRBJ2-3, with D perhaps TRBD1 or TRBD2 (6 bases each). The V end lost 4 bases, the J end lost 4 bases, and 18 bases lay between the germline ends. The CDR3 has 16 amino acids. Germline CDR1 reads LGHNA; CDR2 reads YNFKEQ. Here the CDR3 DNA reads TGTGCCAGCAGCCCAACCCCGGGGGCCGAGGCAGATACGCAGTATTTT. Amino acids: CASSPTPGAEADTQYF.

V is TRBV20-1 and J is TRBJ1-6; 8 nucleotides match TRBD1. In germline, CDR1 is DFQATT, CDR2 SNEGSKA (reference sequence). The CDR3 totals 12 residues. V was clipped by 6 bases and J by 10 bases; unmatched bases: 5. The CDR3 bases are TGCAGTGCAGGGACAGGCAGGTCACCCCTCCACTTT. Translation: CSAGTGRSPLHF.

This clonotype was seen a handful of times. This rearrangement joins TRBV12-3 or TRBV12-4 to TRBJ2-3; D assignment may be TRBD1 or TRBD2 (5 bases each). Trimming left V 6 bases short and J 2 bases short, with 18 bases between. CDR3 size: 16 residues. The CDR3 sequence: CASRVSGLIDTDTQYF. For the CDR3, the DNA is TGTGCCAGCAGGGTTTCGGGGCTAATAGACACAGATACGCAGTATTTT.

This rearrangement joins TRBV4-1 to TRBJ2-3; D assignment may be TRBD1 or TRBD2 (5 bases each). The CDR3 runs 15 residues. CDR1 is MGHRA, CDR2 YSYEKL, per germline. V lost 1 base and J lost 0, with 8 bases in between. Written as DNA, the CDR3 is TGCGCCAGCAGCCAAGTCGGGGCAAGCACAGATACGCAGTATTTT. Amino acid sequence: CASSQVGASTDTQYF.

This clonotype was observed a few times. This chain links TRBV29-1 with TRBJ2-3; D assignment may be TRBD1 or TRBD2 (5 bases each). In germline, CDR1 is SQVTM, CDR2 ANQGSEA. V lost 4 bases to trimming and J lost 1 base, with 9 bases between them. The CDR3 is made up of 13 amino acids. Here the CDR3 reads CSVGGVGTDTQYF. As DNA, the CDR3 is TGCAGCGTTGGAGGGGTGGGCACAGATACGCAGTATTTT.

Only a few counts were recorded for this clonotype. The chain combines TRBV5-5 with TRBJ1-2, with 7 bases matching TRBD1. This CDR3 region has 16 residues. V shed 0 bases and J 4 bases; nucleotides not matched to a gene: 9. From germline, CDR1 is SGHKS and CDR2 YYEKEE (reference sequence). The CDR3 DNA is TGTGCCAGCAGCTTGGGACAGGGTGGTCGTGGCTATGGCTACACCTTC. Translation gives CASSLGQGGRGYGYTF.

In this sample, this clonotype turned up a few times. Here the CDR3 DNA reads TGTGCCACCAGCGACCAGCCAGATACGCAGTATTTT. Translation: CATSDQPDTQYF. The V call is TRBV15, the J call TRBJ2-3; D is uncertain. The CDR3 spans 12 residues. Trimming took off 5 bases at V and 4 bases at J, with 7 bases between the two ends. CDR1 is LNHNV, CDR2 YYDKDF, per germline (reference sequence). Full variable domain (rest looked up from reference TRBV15 and TRBJ2-3): DAMVIQNPRYQVTQFGKPVTLSCSQTLNHNVMYWYQQKSSQAPKLLFHYYDKDFNNEADTPDNFQSRRPNTSFCFLDIRSPGLGDTAMYLCATSDQPDTQYFGPGTRLTVL.

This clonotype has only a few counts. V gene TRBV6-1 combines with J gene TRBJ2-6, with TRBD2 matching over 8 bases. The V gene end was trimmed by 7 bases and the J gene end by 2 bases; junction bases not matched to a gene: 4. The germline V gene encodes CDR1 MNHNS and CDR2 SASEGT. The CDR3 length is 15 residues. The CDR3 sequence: CASISSGAGANVLTF. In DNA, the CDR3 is TGTGCCAGCATCAGTAGCGGGGCTGGGGCCAACGTCCTGACTTTC.

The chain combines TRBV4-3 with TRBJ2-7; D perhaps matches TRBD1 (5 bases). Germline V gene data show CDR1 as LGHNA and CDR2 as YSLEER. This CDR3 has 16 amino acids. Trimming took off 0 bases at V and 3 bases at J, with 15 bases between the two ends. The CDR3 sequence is CASSQEWKQDHYEQYF. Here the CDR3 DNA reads TGCGCCAGCAGCCAAGAATGGAAACAGGACCACTACGAGCAGTACTTC.

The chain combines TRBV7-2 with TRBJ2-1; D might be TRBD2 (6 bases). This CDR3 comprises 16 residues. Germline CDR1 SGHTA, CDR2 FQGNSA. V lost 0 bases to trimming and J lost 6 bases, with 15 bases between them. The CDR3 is CASSLALGVRGNEQFF. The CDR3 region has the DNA TGTGCCAGCAGCTTAGCCCTAGGGGTGCGGGGCAATGAGCAGTTCTTC. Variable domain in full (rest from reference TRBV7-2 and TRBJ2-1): GAGVSQSPSNKVTEKGKDVELRCDPISGHTALYWYRQSLGQGLEFLIYFQGNSAPDKSGLPSDRFSAERTGGSVSTLTIQRTQQEDSAVYLCASSLALGVRGNEQFFGPGTRLTVL.

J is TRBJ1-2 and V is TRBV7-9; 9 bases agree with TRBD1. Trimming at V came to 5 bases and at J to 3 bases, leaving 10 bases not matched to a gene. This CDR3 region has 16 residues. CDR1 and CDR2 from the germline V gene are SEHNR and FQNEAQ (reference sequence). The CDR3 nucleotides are TGTGCCAGCAGCCACACCGGGACAGGGAAGGACTATGGCTACACCTTC. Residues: CASSHTGTGKDYGYTF. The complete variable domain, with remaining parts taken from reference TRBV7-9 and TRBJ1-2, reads DTGVSQNPRHKITKRGQNVTFRCDPISEHNRLYWYRQTLGQGPEFLTYFQNEAQLEKSRLLSDRFSAERPKGSFSTLEIQRTEQGDSAMYLCASSHTGTGKDYGYTFGSGTRLTVV.